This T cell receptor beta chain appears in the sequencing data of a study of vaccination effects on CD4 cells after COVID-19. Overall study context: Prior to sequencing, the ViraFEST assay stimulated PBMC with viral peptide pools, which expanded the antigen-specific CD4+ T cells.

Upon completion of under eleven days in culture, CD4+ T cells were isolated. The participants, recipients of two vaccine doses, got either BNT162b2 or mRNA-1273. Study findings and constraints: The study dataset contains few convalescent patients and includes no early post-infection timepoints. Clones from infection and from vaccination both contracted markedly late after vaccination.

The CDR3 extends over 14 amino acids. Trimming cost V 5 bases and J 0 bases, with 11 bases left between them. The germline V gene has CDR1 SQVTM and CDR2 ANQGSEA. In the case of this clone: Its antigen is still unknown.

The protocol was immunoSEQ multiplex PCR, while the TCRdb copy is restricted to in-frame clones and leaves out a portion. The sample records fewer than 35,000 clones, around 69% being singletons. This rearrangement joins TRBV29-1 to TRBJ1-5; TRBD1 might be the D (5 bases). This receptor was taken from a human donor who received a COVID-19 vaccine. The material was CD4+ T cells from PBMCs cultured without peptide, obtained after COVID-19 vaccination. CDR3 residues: CSVRDGYSNQPQHF. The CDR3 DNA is TGCAGCGTTCGGGACGGTTATAGCAATCAGCCCCAGCATTTT.